This record concerns one T cell receptor beta chain sequence. There are a few counts of this clone. What this receptor recognizes is not known. The record has no base qualities; no much larger clone is one base away. In Seattle, one collaborating source enrolled patients while the infection was active and tracked those patients longitudinally over the course of disease. Whole blood was collected in K2EDTA tubes by collaborating institutions according to the institutions' own protocols. For TCRbeta analysis, collaborator samples were shipped as frozen whole blood, as isolated PBMCs, or as DNA extracted from either sample type. The data were taken from a study of blood T cell repertoires in COVID-19 (TCRdb year 2020). For context, the study as a whole: Samples from collaborators originated in the United States, Italy and Spain and spanned both the acute and convalescent phases of COVID-19. A freely available public database, intended as a resource for researchers studying the immune response to SARS-CoV-2, is where the repertoires were released. The material from the prospective study consisted of cDNA or gDNA derived from T cells, B-cell-depleted T cells, or PBMCs. Nearly every sample came with metadata listing a de-identified subject ID, COVID-19 status, age in years and sex. Samples came from the ongoing ImmuneRACE study (first 160 participants) plus 1,254 subjects from 6 global collaborators. Deeply sampled blood TCRbeta repertoires from subjects exposed to, actively infected with, or recovered from COVID-19 were included in the dataset. Where available, HLA class I and class II types were taken from metadata supplied by the sample provider and were not determined by assay-based typing.

Trimming at the junction amounts to 0 bases on V and 7 bases on J, and the germline ends lie 10 bases apart. CDR3 length: 15 amino acids, cysteine to phenylalanine. Just the 45-base CDR3 DNA is kept, in frame starting at base 1. CDR1 and CDR2 (MNHNY, SVGAGI) derive from the germline V gene (reference sequence). Overall results and qualifications from the work: Clinical and demographic metadata were provided uncurated, with the amount varying by source and participant.

TCRbeta CDR3 regions were amplified from genomic DNA by means of the immunoSEQ Assay, a bias-controlled multiplex PCR. From the authors' description of their analysis: The number of nucleated cells in each sample was estimated from the amplification of reference gene primers within the assay. Sequence reads were collapsed and filtered to measure the absolute abundance of every unique TCRbeta CDR3 rearrangement. For each sample, productive Simpson clonality was calculated by taking the square root of Simpson's diversity index across productive rearrangements. This is the immuneACCESS table as TCRdb keeps it, with only in-frame sequences that have V and J called. A part of the clones is gone; compared with another copy, unresolved V genes explain less than half, and the rest is unexplained. The V and J calls and the clone size are those of that table, but D and trimming were determined from the DNA. The sample yields tens of thousands of clones; just under 80% were counted once. The ten largest clones capture less than 7% of the sample.

Rearrangement joined TRBV6-6 to TRBJ1-6; no confident D gene assignment can be made. Sequencing was performed on peripheral blood. The sequence came from a man between 65 and 80 years old with COVID-19, enrolled during active disease. The CDR3 sequence is CASSYSGAENSPLHF. The sequenced DNA is TGTGCCAGCAGTTACTCGGGCGCCGAGAATTCACCCCTCCACTTT.